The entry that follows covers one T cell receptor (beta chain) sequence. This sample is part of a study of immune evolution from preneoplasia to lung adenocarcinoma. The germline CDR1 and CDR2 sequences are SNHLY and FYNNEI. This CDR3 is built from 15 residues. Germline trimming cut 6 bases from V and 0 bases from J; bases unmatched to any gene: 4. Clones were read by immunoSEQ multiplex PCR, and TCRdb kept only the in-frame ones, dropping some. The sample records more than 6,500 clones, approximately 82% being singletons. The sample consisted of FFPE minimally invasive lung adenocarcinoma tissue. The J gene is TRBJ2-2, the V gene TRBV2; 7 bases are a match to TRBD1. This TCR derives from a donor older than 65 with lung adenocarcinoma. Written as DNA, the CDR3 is TGTGCCAGCAGAACCGGGACAGCGAACACCGGGGAGCTGTTTTTT. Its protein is CASRTGTANTGELFF.